Described below is a single TCR beta chain sequence and its context. Both 60 Vbeta primers and 13 Jbeta primers went into the PCR. Method: immunoSEQ multiplex PCR; TCRdb's copy keeps in-frame clones and lacks some. The sample carries 250,000 to 350,000 clones, roughly 88% recorded once. This sample stems from a study of cytomegalovirus exposure and HLA in healthy donors. Germline V gene data show CDR1 as LNHDA and CDR2 as SQIVND (reference sequence). The CDR3 covers 14 residues. V lost 3 bases and J lost 2, with 11 bases in between. The specimen sequenced was PBMCs. This TCR was recovered from a middle-aged man in good health and CMV-seropositive. The chain has TRBV19 and TRBJ2-7; D is perhaps TRBD1 (6 bases). The CDR3 sequence: CASSIGTPTYEQYF. The CDR3 nucleotides are TGTGCCAGTAGTATCGGGACACCGACCTACGAGCAGTACTTC.